The 5 T cell receptor beta chains reported below all come from one sample, sequenced in a study of cytomegalovirus exposure and HLA in healthy donors. Vbeta (60) and Jbeta (13) primers were used in the PCR. Clones were sequenced by immunoSEQ multiplex PCR, and TCRdb holds only the in-frame ones, with some missing. The sample yields around 94,000 clones, 78% seen once. Sample: PBMCs. These receptors were collected from a male donor in good health and CMV-seropositive.

The genes are TRBV27 and TRBJ2-2; TRBD1 matches at 11 bases. Germline CDR1 is MNHEY and CDR2 is SMNVEV (reference sequence). The CDR3 loop spans 14 amino acids. J lost 6 bases, V lost 4 bases, and 1 base had no gene match. CDR3 coding DNA: TGTGCCAGCAGTTGGGGACAGGGGGCCGGGGAGCTGTTTTTT. Encoded protein: CASSWGQGAGELFF.

V and J are TRBV29-1 and TRBJ2-7, with TRBD1 identical over 9 bases. J gave up 7 bases and V 4 bases, and 8 bases lay outside the gene matches. This CDR3 region has 13 residues. Germline V gene sequence: CDR1 SQVTM, CDR2 ANQGSEA. CDR3 DNA: TGCAGCGTTGTATCGGACAGGGGATTAGAGCAGTACTTC. This encodes CSVVSDRGLEQYF.

The rearrangement links TRBV30 to TRBJ1-1; TRBD1 is a possible D gene (6 bases). V gave up 3 bases and J gave up 5 bases, with 16 bases separating them. The length of the CDR3 is 14 residues. Germline V gene sequence: CDR1 GTSNPN, CDR2 SVGIG (reference sequence). CDR3 protein: CAWRGGVGWTEAFF. CDR3 nucleotides: TGTGCCTGGAGAGGGGGGGTAGGTTGGACTGAAGCTTTCTTT.

The chain recombines TRBV15 with TRBJ1-5; tentatively, D is TRBD1 (5 bases). Looked up from germline, CDR1 is LNHNV and CDR2 is YYDKDF (reference sequence). There are 16 residues in the CDR3. Trimming shortened V by 3 bases and J by 0 bases, and 12 bases separated the two germline ends. The CDR3 loop reads CATSRETALSNQPQHF. The DNA for the CDR3 is TGTGCCACCAGCAGGGAGACAGCACTTAGCAATCAGCCCCAGCATTTT.

The V gene is TRBV29-1, the J gene TRBJ2-5; 8 bases are a match to TRBD2. This CDR3 is built from 14 residues. CDR1 and CDR2 (germline): SQVTM, ANQGSEA. Trimming cost V 0 bases and J 5 bases; bases outside gene matches: 5. Here the CDR3 DNA reads TGCAGCGTTGAAGATAGCGGGACGAGGGAGACCCAGTACTTC. Translated, it gives CSVEDSGTRETQYF.